This T cell receptor (beta chain) was observed in a study of breast tumors, draining lymph nodes, adjacent tissues. Broader study findings: The data were judged consistent with most tumor T cells coming from lymph node and expanding in tumor. Tumor repertoires ranked between lymph nodes and nontumor tissue in diversity, with V and J gene preferences.

This clonotype was detected ten times or more. What it binds is unknown. Samples came from axillary lymph nodes draining the breast cancer. TCRdb analysed the multiplex PCR reads with MiXCR anew, one entry per CDR3 protein. The repertoire has over 200,000 distinct CDR3 sequences, 32% of them found once; the top ten carry 1.3% to 1.5%. The TCR was taken from a female donor with breast cancer. Some clones in this sample may be carry-over from other donors' samples. Specimen: axillary lymph node tissue.

The CDR3 loop is CSAIPSGTYEQYF. The CDR3 region has the DNA TGCAGTGCCATCCCGAGCGGGACCTACGAGCAGTACTTC. V is TRBV20-1 and J is TRBJ2-7; 7 nucleotides line up with TRBD2. V lost 6 bases, J lost 2 bases, and 7 bases stayed unmatched. The CDR3 extends over 13 amino acids. CDR1 and CDR2 (germline): DFQATT, SNEGSKA (reference sequence).